This T cell receptor (beta chain) emerged from a study of blood T cell repertoires in COVID-19. Overall study context: Samples came from the United States, Italy and Spain, spanning acute and convalescent COVID-19. T cells, B-cell-depleted T cells, or PBMCs supplied cDNA or gDNA.

Original processing methods: How many nucleated cells were present was estimated from reference gene primer amplification. Only in-frame clones appear in the TCRdb table, and some are missing; sequencing was by immunoSEQ multiplex PCR. For V, J and clone size, that table is used; D and trimming come from the DNA. The table lists roughly 500,000 clones, 70% to 90% of them singletons, with more than 3% in the top ten. The CDR3 sequence is 17 residues long. V was pared by 1 base and J by 8 bases, with 12 bases of the junction left unmatched. Germline CDR1 and CDR2: SGDLS and YYNGEE. This TCR was recovered from a human donor in a cohort sampled during active COVID-19. This chain links TRBV9 with TRBJ2-1, with TRBD2 identical over 10 bases. The material sequenced was peripheral blood. The CDR3 DNA reads as TGTGCCAGCAGCGTAAACCCCAGCGGGAGGGCCAGGGATGAGCAGTTCTTC. This translates into CASSVNPSGRARDEQFF.